What follows are 20 T cell receptor beta chains derived from one specimen sequenced in a study of blood T cell repertoires in COVID-19 (dated by TCRdb to the early 2020s). The library was built by means of the immunoSEQ multiplex PCR assay. The table comes from immuneACCESS by way of TCRdb, which keeps in-frame sequences with V and J called. Part of the clones is missing from these tables; in studies checked, under half for an unresolved V gene and the rest for unknown reasons. In all, the sample holds approximately 300,000 clones, and around 89% of those were seen once. The ten largest account for about 4.2% of the sample. Sequenced material: peripheral blood. The origin of the receptors is a man between 40 and 49 years old with acute or convalescent COVID-19.

Notes on this clone: This same CDR3 is encoded by further DNA sequences in the sample. The CDR3, as DNA: TGTGCCAGCAGCTTCGGGTATGGCTACACCTTC. Its translation is CASSFGYGYTF. V is TRBV5-4 and J is TRBJ1-2, with D unclear. The germline V gene has CDR1 SGHNT and CDR2 YYREEE (reference sequence). CDR3 length equals 11 residues. V lost 2 bases and J 5 bases, leaving 4 bases between the germline ends.

This clone was detected once. The chain recombines TRBV5-1 with TRBJ2-3, with 9 bases identical to TRBD1. The germline V gene has CDR1 SGHRS and CDR2 YFSETQ. V was clipped by 4 bases and J by 0 bases; unmatched bases: 6. This CDR3 contains 16 residues. CDR3: CASSPGQGQSTDTQYF. In DNA form, the CDR3 reads TGCGCCAGCAGCCCCGGACAGGGGCAAAGCACAGATACGCAGTATTTT. The complete variable domain, with remaining parts taken from reference TRBV5-1 and TRBJ2-3, reads KAGVTQTPRYLIKTRGQQVTLSCSPISGHRSVSWYQQTPGQGLQFLFEYFSETQRNKGNFPGRFSGRQFSNSRSEMNVSTLELGDSALYLCASSPGQGQSTDTQYFGPGTRLTVL.

The CDR3 bases are TGTGCCAGCAGCGCATACCCCGGGGGGACGCAGTATTTT. Translation: CASSAYPGGTQYF. The rearrangement uses TRBV9 and TRBJ2-3, with 7 nucleotides matching TRBD2. This CDR3 comprises 13 residues. V trimming: 3 bases; J trimming: 9 bases; junction bases outside the gene matches: 7. CDR1 and CDR2 (germline): SGDLS, YYNGEE.

The V call is TRBV11-2, the J call TRBJ1-1; 9 bases fit TRBD1. With 6 bases clipped from V and 0 bases from J, the junction kept 17 bases outside the gene matches. CDR1 is SGHAT and CDR2 is FQNNGV in the germline V gene. The CDR3 runs 19 residues. The CDR3 is CASRETHRTGAYMNTEAFF. The CDR3 DNA reads TGTGCCAGCAGAGAAACCCATCGGACAGGGGCGTACATGAACACTGAAGCTTTCTTT.

V gene TRBV5-1 combines with J gene TRBJ1-2; 8 bases are shared with TRBD1. The CDR3 totals 15 residues. CDR1 and CDR2 (germline): SGHRS, YFSETQ. Trimming removed 3 bases from V and 8 bases from J; junction bases left unmatched: 12. The CDR3 sequence: CASSWGTGYNVGYTF. The CDR3 region has the DNA TGCGCCAGCAGCTGGGGGACAGGCTATAATGTGGGCTACACCTTC.

The V and J genes are TRBV5-1 and TRBJ2-7, with 11 bases lining up with TRBD1. The V and J ends lost 3 bases and 3 bases, in that order; junction bases with no gene match: 2. This CDR3 is built from 14 residues. CDR1 and CDR2 from the germline V gene are SGHRS and YFSETQ. The CDR3: CASSWGQGDYEQYF. CDR3 sequence (DNA): TGCGCCAGCAGCTGGGGACAGGGGGACTACGAGCAGTACTTC.

The chain joins TRBV3-1 (or the pseudogene TRBV3-2) to TRBJ1-2, with 7 bases fitting TRBD1. Germline values: CDR1 LGHDT, CDR2 YNNKEL (reference sequence). The CDR3 spans 15 residues. V shed 1 base and J 0 bases; nucleotides not matched to a gene: 2. The CDR3 sequence is CASSQVGQANYGYTF. The CDR3 coding sequence is TGTGCCAGCAGCCAAGTCGGACAGGCTAACTATGGCTACACCTTC.

The V call is TRBV7-9, the J call TRBJ1-5; 7 positions agree with TRBD1. Looked up from germline, CDR1 is SEHNR and CDR2 is FQNEAQ (reference sequence). The trim removed 6 bases at V and 4 bases at J, leaving 9 bases unmatched. The CDR3 runs 15 residues. The chain's CDR3 is CASSRTGERNQPQHF. Written as DNA, the CDR3 is TGTGCCAGCAGTCGTACAGGGGAGCGTAATCAGCCCCAGCATTTT.

This clone has only a few counts. The genes are TRBV4-2 and TRBJ2-7; D is unresolved. Trimming removed 1 base at V and 0 bases at J, with 7 bases between. This CDR3 region has 14 residues. Germline V gene data show CDR1 as LGHNA and CDR2 as YNFKEQ. CDR3 DNA: TGTGCCAGCAGCCAAGTAACGAGCTCCTACGAGCAGTACTTC. Translated, it gives CASSQVTSSYEQYF.

This rearrangement joins TRBV5-1 to TRBJ2-1, with TRBD1 matching over 9 bases. The junction had 15 bases not matched to a gene; V was cut back by 7 bases and J by 10 bases. Germline V lookup: CDR1 SGHRS, CDR2 YFSETQ. This CDR3 has 15 amino acids. In DNA, the CDR3 is TGCGCCAGCGGACGGACAGGGGTAGGGCTAGGAGAGCAGTTCTTC. Protein sequence: CASGRTGVGLGEQFF.

CDR3 in amino acids: CASSPAGGPYEQYF. DNA of the CDR3: TGTGCCAGCAGCCCAGCGGGGGGGCCTTACGAGCAGTACTTC. The V and J genes are TRBV6-5 and TRBJ2-7; 10 bases are a match to TRBD2. From germline, CDR1 is MNHEY and CDR2 SVGAGI. Trimming removed 6 bases from V and 4 bases from J; junction bases left unmatched: 6. There are 14 residues in the CDR3.

The J gene is TRBJ1-1, the V gene TRBV5-3; D gene ambiguous. TRBV5-3 is an ORF, with its function uncertain. V dropped 5 bases and J dropped 2 bases, with 13 bases sitting between them. The CDR3 totals 14 residues. CDR3 residues: CARSHRELNTEAFF. In DNA, the CDR3 is TGTGCCAGAAGTCATCGGGAGCTTAACACTGAAGCTTTCTTT.

The DNA of the CDR3 is TGTGCCAGTAGTATAGGAGGGACAGCTCCCTATGGCTACACCTTC. Translated: CASSIGGTAPYGYTF. This chain links TRBV19 with TRBJ1-2; 7 nucleotides agree with TRBD1. Germline V CDR1 and CDR2: LNHDA, SQIVND (reference sequence). The CDR3 contains 15 residues. Germline trimming cut 1 base from V and 4 bases from J; bases unmatched to any gene: 6.

The chain joins TRBV27 to TRBJ1-4; D remains ambiguous. CDR3 length equals 13 residues. The V gene lost 5 bases and the J gene lost 7 bases, with 11 bases spanning the gap. CDR1 is MNHEY and CDR2 is SMNVEV in the germline V gene (reference sequence). In DNA, the CDR3 is TGTGCCAGCAGTCAGCGCGTAGTTGAAAAACTGTTTTTT. It yields the protein CASSQRVVEKLFF. Filled out from reference TRBV27 and TRBJ1-4, the complete variable domain reads EAQVTQNPRYLITVTGKKLTVTCSQNMNHEYMSWYRQDPGLGLRQIYYSMNVEVTDKGDVPEGYKVSRKEKRNFPLILESPSPNQTSLYFCASSQRVVEKLFFGSGTQLSVL.

The chain carries TRBV5-1 and TRBJ2-3; 8 nucleotides line up with TRBD2. Unmatched junction bases numbered 1, after V lost 3 bases and J lost 1 base. CDR1 SGHRS and CDR2 YFSETQ come from the germline V gene. This CDR3 has 14 residues. The CDR3 region has the DNA TGCGCCAGCAGCTCCGGGGGGGGCACAGATACGCAGTATTTT. It codes for CASSSGGGTDTQYF.

This clone was picked up a small number of times. Other DNA sequences in the same sample also yield this CDR3. The chain combines TRBV9 with TRBJ1-1; D might be TRBD1 (6 bases). The CDR3 runs 13 residues. With 1 base removed from V and 4 bases from J, the gap between germline ends came to 8 bases. CDR1 SGDLS and CDR2 YYNGEE come from the germline V gene. The chain's CDR3 is CASSVKGGTEAFF. The CDR3, as DNA: TGTGCCAGCAGCGTAAAAGGGGGCACTGAAGCTTTCTTT.

Written as DNA, the CDR3 is TGTGCCAGCAGTTACGTGCAGGGATCGAACGGGGAGCTGTTTTTT. Its protein product is CASSYVQGSNGELFF. The rearrangement uses TRBV6-5 and TRBJ2-2; possibly TRBD1 for D (5 bases). V was cut by 2 bases and J by 7 bases, with 14 bases left in between. Germline V lookup: CDR1 MNHEY, CDR2 SVGAGI. The CDR3 loop spans 15 amino acids.

This chain uses TRBV7-6 with TRBJ2-3; tentatively, D is TRBD1 (6 bases). The V and J ends lost 4 bases and 5 bases respectively, with 16 bases between them. In germline, CDR1 is SGHVS, CDR2 FNYEAQ. The CDR3 runs 15 residues. The CDR3 DNA reads as TGTGCCAGCAGCTCCGCGTTGGGGGCGGGAGATACGCAGTATTTT. This codes for CASSSALGAGDTQYF.

V usage is TRBV5-1 and J usage is TRBJ1-6, with no clear D. This CDR3 is built from 14 residues. V lost 2 bases and J lost 12, with 15 bases in between. CDR1 and CDR2 (germline): SGHRS, YFSETQ. The chain's CDR3 is CASSLQGGPEPLHF. CDR3 nucleotides: TGCGCCAGCAGCTTACAAGGAGGCCCCGAACCCCTCCACTTT.

This clone has more than one count but fewer than ten. The genes are TRBV5-5 and TRBJ2-7, with D possibly matching TRBD1 (6 bases). Germline CDR1 SGHKS, CDR2 YYEKEE (reference sequence). The ends were cut back, 4 bases at V and 7 bases at J, with 21 bases in the middle. The CDR3 is made up of 15 amino acids. Written as DNA, the CDR3 is TGTGCCAGCAGCCCCGGACAGTCCCCCATTTATGAGCAGTACTTC. Protein: CASSPGQSPIYEQYF.